A single sample gave rise to the 8 T cell receptor beta chains below, sequenced in a study of shared clonotypes between healthy human individuals. Terminally differentiated effector memory CD45RA+ cells were excluded by CCR7 positive selection of CD45RO-negative cells. The assay was immunoSEQ multiplex PCR, and TCRdb's table has in-frame clones only and misses some. Among 2 million or so clones, roughly 95% were seen once, and the ten largest hold about 1.1%. Material: naive CD8+ T cells sorted from blood. Receptor source: a man aged 18 to 30 in good health.

This chain connects TRBV18 to TRBJ2-2; D gene ambiguous. CDR1 and CDR2 from the germline V gene are KGHSH and LQKENI. The V gene lost 6 bases and the J gene lost 3 bases, with 2 bases spanning the gap. The CDR3 runs to 11 residues. The CDR3 here is CASSDTGELFF. CDR3 sequence (DNA): TGTGCCAGCTCCGACACCGGGGAGCTGTTTTTT.

J is TRBJ2-7 and V is TRBV2, with TRBD1 as a possible D gene (6 bases). V gave up 1 base and J gave up 5 bases, with 15 bases separating them. The CDR3 contains 15 residues. Germline V gene sequence: CDR1 SNHLY, CDR2 FYNNEI. Here the CDR3 DNA reads TGTGCCAGCAGTGAAGGACGAATACGACAGGACGAGCAGTACTTC. This sequence encodes CASSEGRIRQDEQYF.

This clone was seen once. This rearrangement joins TRBV11-1 to TRBJ2-7, with a tentative D call TRBD1 (6 bases). Deletions cut 3 bases from V and 3 bases from J, with 9 bases between. Germline V lookup: CDR1 SGHAT, CDR2 FQDESV (reference sequence). The CDR3 sequence is 13 residues long. The CDR3 bases are TGTGCCAGCAGCTTTGGACAGCTCTACGAGCAGTACTTC. Translation gives CASSFGQLYEQYF.

The J gene is TRBJ2-7, the V gene TRBV11-2; D is perhaps TRBD1 or TRBD2 (5 bases each). The CDR3 consists of 13 residues. V lost 5 bases, J lost 3 bases, and 11 bases lay in between. The germline V gene encodes CDR1 SGHAT and CDR2 FQNNGV. CDR3 bases: TGTGCCAGCAGCGGCCGGGGCTTCTACGAGCAGTACTTC. Protein sequence: CASSGRGFYEQYF. Variable domain in full (rest from reference TRBV11-2 and TRBJ2-7): EAGVAQSPRYKIIEKRQSVAFWCNPISGHATLYWYQQILGQGPKLLIQFQNNGVVDDSQLPKDRFSAERLKGVDSTLKIQPAKLEDSAVYLCASSGRGFYEQYFGPGTRLTVT.

The chain has TRBV11-3 and TRBJ2-5, with 8 nucleotides matching TRBD1. The germline V gene encodes CDR1 SGHNT and CDR2 YENEEA. The V gene end was trimmed by 4 bases and the J gene end by 2 bases; junction bases not matched to a gene: 6. The CDR3 covers 15 residues. CDR3 sequence reads: CASSSGTGPQETQYF. CDR3 nucleotides: TGTGCCAGCAGCTCCGGGACAGGACCTCAAGAGACCCAGTACTTC.

Written as DNA, the CDR3 is TGTGCCAGCAGCATTTTAGTTGGACAGGGGGTCAATCAGCCCCAGCATTTT. Amino acids: CASSILVGQGVNQPQHF. This chain joins TRBV7-8 and TRBJ1-5; 10 nucleotides align to TRBD1. Unmatched junction bases numbered 10, after V lost 5 bases and J lost 3 bases. The CDR3 spans 17 residues. The V gene's germline CDR1 is SGHVS and CDR2 FQNEAQ.

The V and J genes are TRBV13 and TRBJ2-5, with TRBD2 matching over 7 bases. The CDR3 is made up of 15 amino acids. The J segment lost 1 base and the V segment lost 5 bases, leaving 7 bases of the junction unmatched. The germline V gene has CDR1 PRHDT and CDR2 FYEKMQ (reference sequence). CDR3: CASSTNSGLQETQYF. CDR3 DNA: TGTGCCAGCAGCACTAATAGCGGGCTCCAAGAGACCCAGTACTTC.

This clone came up once. This sequence joins TRBV28 and TRBJ2-2; either TRBD1 or TRBD2 may supply D (5 bases each). There are 14 residues in the CDR3. V was shortened by 5 bases and J by 2 bases, with 9 bases between the two germline ends. Germline values: CDR1 MDHEN, CDR2 SYDVKM. DNA of the CDR3: TGTGCCAGCAGTCACGGGGCCAACACCGGGGAGCTGTTTTTT. As protein: CASSHGANTGELFF.